The 8 T cell receptor beta chains below were found in one sample sequenced in a study of T cell repertoires in cytomegalovirus infection. TCRdb used MiXCR to reprocess the reads, holding one entry per CDR3 protein. The sample yields around 300,000 distinct CDR3 sequences, approximately 22% seen once. Which antigens these TCRs recognize remains unknown. Specimen: cultured PBMCs, collected from culture after CMV antigen stimulation. The origin of the receptors is a human donor in good health (CMV status not recorded). Some clones in this sample may be carry-over from other donors' samples.

This clonotype was counted between two and nine times. The chain recombines TRBV2 with TRBJ2-2; the D gene could be TRBD1 or TRBD2 (5 bases each). Trimming stripped 4 bases from V and 7 bases from J, with 13 bases between. Per the germline V gene, CDR1 is SNHLY and CDR2 is FYNNEI. This CDR3 has 14 residues. The CDR3 loop is CASSGGTGIGELFF. Here the CDR3 DNA reads TGTGCCAGCAGTGGTGGGACGGGTATCGGGGAGCTGTTTTTT.

The V and J genes are TRBV6-6 and TRBJ1-5; D might be TRBD1 (5 bases). Germline values: CDR1 MNHNY, CDR2 SVGAGI (reference sequence). The germline V and J ends were trimmed by 1 base and 5 bases, with 12 bases remaining between them. The CDR3 runs 15 residues. In DNA, the CDR3 is TGTGCCAGCAGTTACTTTGGGGGGTCGGATCAGCCCCAGCATTTT. It specifies CASSYFGGSDQPQHF.

This clonotype has just a few counts. This sequence joins TRBV19 and TRBJ2-5; no clear D gene. The CDR3 spans 12 residues. Trimming pared 1 base from V and 7 bases from J, leaving 7 bases between. Germline V lookup: CDR1 LNHDA, CDR2 SQIVND (reference sequence). The CDR3 region has the DNA TGTGCCAGTAGTATAGGGCCGGGGACCCAGTACTTC. Residues: CASSIGPGTQYF. Full variable domain (remainder filled in from reference TRBV19 and TRBJ2-5): DGGITQSPKYLFRKEGQNVTLSCEQNLNHDAMYWYRQDPGQGLRLIYYSQIVNDFQKGDIAEGYSVSREKKESFPLTVTSAQKNPTAFYLCASSIGPGTQYFGPGTRLLVL.

This clonotype was observed a handful of times. This chain connects TRBV28 to TRBJ1-5; a weak D match, TRBD1 (5 bases). The germline V gene encodes CDR1 MDHEN and CDR2 SYDVKM. The CDR3 contains 17 residues. The V end lost 6 bases, the J end lost 1 base, and 19 bases lay between the germline ends. In DNA, the CDR3 is TGTGCCAGCAGCCCAAATGTCGGGACGCCAAGCAATCAGCCCCAGCATTTT. Its protein is CASSPNVGTPSNQPQHF.

This clonotype was picked up a small number of times. A much larger clone lies a single base off, so this may be a read error. This sequence joins TRBV7-6 and TRBJ2-5, with no clear D. The CDR3 is made up of 11 amino acids. V was clipped by 6 bases and J by 2 bases, with 4 bases between them. Germline CDR1 and CDR2: SGHVS and FNYEAQ. The CDR3 DNA is TGTGCCAGCAGACAACAAGAGACCCAGTACTTC. Translated: CASRQQETQYF.

This clonotype was counted only a few times. V usage is TRBV6-6 and J usage is TRBJ2-5, with D possibly TRBD2 on 5 matching bases. This CDR3 has 14 amino acids. In germline, CDR1 is MNHNY, CDR2 SVGAGI (reference sequence). Between the trimmed V and J ends, which lost 3 bases and 1 base, there was a span of 9 bases. The CDR3 sequence: CASSYFGVQETQYF. The CDR3, as DNA: TGTGCCAGCAGTTATTTCGGGGTCCAAGAGACCCAGTACTTC.

V gene TRBV5-4 combines with J gene TRBJ1-5; D uncertain. CDR1 and CDR2 (germline): SGHNT, YYREEE (reference sequence). V was pared by 5 bases and J by 0 bases, with 9 bases between. The CDR3 contains 14 residues. The CDR3: CASSLRGSNQPQHF. CDR3 DNA sequence: TGTGCCAGCAGTCTCCGGGGTAGCAATCAGCCCCAGCATTTT.

This clonotype was detected ten times or more. The junction departs from the called germline gene at one end, perhaps through a read error. The rearrangement joins TRBV28 to TRBJ1-4; possibly TRBD1 for D (5 bases). From germline, CDR1 is MDHEN and CDR2 SYDVKM. The CDR3 runs to 12 residues. The CDR3 sequence: CASSQIDRSQLF. Written as DNA, the CDR3 is TGTGCCAGCAGTCAAATAGACAGATCTCAGCTTTTT.